Detailed here is one TCR beta chain. This specimen comes from a study of blood T cell repertoires in COVID-19. Study-wide context: Acute and convalescent COVID-19 specimens originated in the United States, Italy and Spain. Sample material is recorded as cDNA or gDNA derived from T cells, B-cell-depleted T cells, or PBMCs.

Trimming took 5 bases from V and 1 from J; bases not matched to a gene: 15. CDR1 and CDR2 (germline): SGHNT, YENEEA. CDR3 size: 20 residues. Per the original methods: Counts of nucleated cells, estimated from reference gene primer amplification, were obtained. Profiling relied on immunoSEQ multiplex PCR, and the TCRdb table lists in-frame clones only, not all of them. The DNA gave D and trimming, while V, J and clone size come from that table. Of some 190,000 clones in the sample, around 83% were seen once. The sequence was obtained from a woman aged 55-69 years with acute or convalescent COVID-19. This chain links TRBV11-3 with TRBJ2-6; 9 bases line up with TRBD2. Sequencing was carried out using peripheral blood. CDR3 in amino acids: CASSPQEVAGVESGANVLTF. DNA for the CDR3: TGTGCCAGCAGCCCCCAAGAGGTAGCGGGAGTCGAATCTGGGGCCAACGTCCTGACTTTC.